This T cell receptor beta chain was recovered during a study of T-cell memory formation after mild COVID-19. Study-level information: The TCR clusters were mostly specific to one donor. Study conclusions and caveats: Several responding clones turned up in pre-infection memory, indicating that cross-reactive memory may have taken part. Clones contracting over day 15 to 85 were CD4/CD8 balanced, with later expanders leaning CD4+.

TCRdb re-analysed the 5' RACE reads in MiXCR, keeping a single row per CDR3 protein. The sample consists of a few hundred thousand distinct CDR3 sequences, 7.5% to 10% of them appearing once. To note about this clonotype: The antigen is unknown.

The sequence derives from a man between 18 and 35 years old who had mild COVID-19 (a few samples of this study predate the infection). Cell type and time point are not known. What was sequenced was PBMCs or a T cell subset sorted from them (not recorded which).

CDR3 sequence: CASRGLINYGYTF. The CDR3 DNA follows: TGTGCCAGTAGGGGACTGATAAACTATGGCTACACCTTC. The chain recombines TRBV11-2 with TRBJ1-2; D is possibly TRBD1 (5 bases). This CDR3 spans 13 amino acids. Trimming stripped 9 bases from V and 2 bases from J, with 13 bases between. CDR1 and CDR2 from the germline V gene are SGHAT and FQNNGV.